Below, 18 T cell receptor beta chains from the same sample are listed, as sequenced in a study of regulatory T cells in long-lasting Graves disease. Time point specified: newly diagnosed GD, antithyroid drugs for less than 3 months. PBMC-extracted RNA yielded the TCR library. Construction of the TCR beta libraries employed iRepertoire HTBI primers in conjunction with Arm-PCR of CDR3 regions. TCRdb analysed the multiplex PCR reads with MiXCR anew, one entry per CDR3 protein. The sample has about 210,000 distinct CDR3 sequences, around 20% seen once; the top ten hold about 10%. The sample was also linked to a second study, of T cells in Graves' hyperthyroidism and ophthalmopathy.

The sequences come from peripheral blood mononuclear cells (PBMCs), collected at new diagnosis, from a patient treated with antithyroid drugs. These receptor sequences come from a woman in her twenties or thirties with Graves disease.

The chain uses TRBV15 and TRBJ1-2; no definite D call. V was cut by 7 bases and J by 3 bases, with 15 bases left in between. CDR1 and CDR2 from the germline V gene are LNHNV and YYDKDF (reference sequence). The CDR3 has 14 amino acids. Written as DNA, the CDR3 is TGTGCCACCAACCCGGGCCGGATAGACTATGGCTACACCTTC. Translating gives CATNPGRIDYGYTF.

This clonotype was detected only a few times. The chain uses TRBV2 and TRBJ1-2; TRBD1 matches at 7 bases. CDR1 and CDR2 from the germline V gene are SNHLY and FYNNEI. After removal of 6 bases from V and 5 bases from J, the junction contained 15 bases not matched to a gene. The CDR3 extends over 16 amino acids. The chain's CDR3 is CASSSTPRGGGYGYTF. The CDR3 region has the DNA TGTGCCAGCAGCAGTACACCCAGGGGGGGAGGGTATGGCTACACCTTC. Full variable domain (rest looked up from reference TRBV2 and TRBJ1-2): EPEVTQTPSHQVTQMGQEVILRCVPISNHLYFYWYRQILGQKVEFLVSFYNNEISEKSEIFDDQFSVERPDGSNFTLKIRSTKLEDSAMYFCASSSTPRGGGYGYTFGSGTRLTVV.

This clonotype was observed many times. The chain combines TRBV24-1 with TRBJ1-1, with D maybe TRBD1 (5 bases). The CDR3 spans 15 residues. Germline V gene lookup returns CDR1 KGHDR and CDR2 SFDVKD. Trimming took 4 bases from V and 1 from J, leaving 12 bases between them. As DNA, the CDR3 is TGTGCCACCAGTGACCCCGGGACTGGGAACACTGAAGCTTTCTTT. This gives the protein CATSDPGTGNTEAFF.

A note on this clonotype: A much larger clone differs by one base, so this may be a read error. The chain links TRBV6-1 to TRBJ1-1; 7 nucleotides match TRBD1. Germline CDR1 MNHNS, CDR2 SASEGT. The CDR3 sequence is 15 residues long. CDR3 nucleotide sequence: TGTGCCGGCAGAAAAGACAGGGTGGATTTCGCTGAAGCTTTCTTT. This translates into CAGRKDRVDFAEAFF.

This clonotype was counted a few times. A far bigger clonotype differs at one base, so this is likely a read error. The chain has TRBV3-1 and TRBJ2-5, with 9 bases matching TRBD2. In germline, CDR1 is LGHDT, CDR2 YNNKEL (reference sequence). The CDR3 covers 14 residues. In nucleotides, the CDR3 is TGTGCCAGCAGCCCCACTGGGACTAGCACTGAGCAGCTCTTC. Encoded protein: CASSPTGTSTEQLF.

The DNA of the CDR3 is TGTGCCAGCAGTGAAGAGAGTCGGCGCTACACCTTC. It translates to CASSEESRRYTF. The V and J genes are TRBV6-2 or TRBV6-3 and TRBJ1-2; D is unclear. Trimming pared 5 bases from V and 9 bases from J, leaving 13 bases between. CDR3 length equals 12 residues. Germline V gene data show CDR1 as MNHEY and CDR2 as SVGEGT.

This clonotype was recorded at least ten times. The chain has TRBV6-5 and TRBJ1-1; 7 nucleotides agree with TRBD1. Germline assignment: CDR1 MNHEY and CDR2 SVGAGI. The CDR3 extends over 16 amino acids. Trimming cost V 1 base and J 0 bases; bases outside gene matches: 5. CDR3 protein: CASSYLQTGMNTEAFF. The CDR3 nucleotides are TGTGCCAGCAGTTACTTACAGACAGGGATGAACACTGAAGCTTTCTTT.

This clonotype was seen repeatedly, ten times or more. The rearrangement links TRBV18 to TRBJ1-3, with D possibly being TRBD1 (6 bases). The CDR3 covers 18 residues. The germline V gene has CDR1 KGHSH and CDR2 LQKENI. Trimming pared 2 bases from V and 0 bases from J, leaving 17 bases between. The CDR3 sequence: CASSPMQGYSNSGNTIYF. In DNA, the CDR3 is TGTGCCAGCTCACCAATGCAGGGGTACTCGAACTCTGGAAACACCATATATTTT.

The chain uses TRBV20-1 and TRBJ1-2; D is perhaps TRBD1 (5 bases). CDR1 is DFQATT and CDR2 is SNEGSKA in the germline V gene (reference sequence). There are 14 residues in the CDR3. With 6 bases removed from V and 1 base from J, the gap between germline ends came to 15 bases. CDR3 sequence (DNA): TGCAGTGCCCTAACGGTGACAGATAACTATGGCTACACCTTC. It translates to CSALTVTDNYGYTF.

On this clonotype: A much bigger clone sits one base away, suggesting this may be a read error. J is TRBJ1-3 and V is TRBV10-3; D may be TRBD1 (6 bases). V lost 8 bases, J lost 3 bases, and 11 bases lay in between. Germline CDR1 reads ENHRY; CDR2 reads SYGVKD. The CDR3 has 13 residues. In DNA form, the CDR3 reads TGTGCCATCCGATTCAGGGGTGGAAACACCATATATTTT. Translation gives CAIRFRGGNTIYF.

The V gene is TRBV7-9, the J gene TRBJ1-1; 7 bases match TRBD1. The CDR3 consists of 15 residues. Germline CDR1 reads SEHNR; CDR2 reads FQNEAQ (reference sequence). Germline trimming cut 8 bases from V and 0 bases from J; bases unmatched to any gene: 9. The CDR3: CASRRAGQMNTEAFF. In DNA form, the CDR3 reads TGTGCCAGCCGGAGGGCGGGACAGATGAACACTGAAGCTTTCTTT.

V gene TRBV30 combines with J gene TRBJ1-2; 7 bases fit TRBD1. CDR3 length equals 15 residues. The germline CDR1 and CDR2 sequences are GTSNPN and SVGIG (reference sequence). Unmatched junction bases numbered 11, after V lost 2 bases and J lost 5 bases. CDR3 amino acids: CAWSTGQRVGYGYTF. CDR3 in DNA: TGTGCCTGGAGTACGGGACAGAGGGTTGGGTATGGCTACACCTTC.

This clonotype appeared many times. This chain uses TRBV24-1 with TRBJ2-1; D may be TRBD1 (6 bases). Trimming left V 0 bases short and J 2 bases short, with 7 bases between. The CDR3 is made up of 15 amino acids. The germline CDR1 and CDR2 sequences are KGHDR and SFDVKD. This CDR3 is CATSDLRGTYNEQFF. For the CDR3, the DNA is TGTGCCACCAGTGATTTGAGGGGGACCTACAATGAGCAGTTCTTC.

This clonotype showed up many times. The chain uses TRBV6-2 or TRBV6-3 and TRBJ2-5; 7 positions match TRBD2. J gave up 2 bases and V 2 bases, and 5 bases lay outside the gene matches. The CDR3 is 15 amino acids. CDR1 MNHEY and CDR2 SVGEGT come from the germline V gene. The DNA for the CDR3 is TGTGCCAGCAGTTACAAGTCGGGGGGACAAGAGACCCAGTACTTC. Translating gives CASSYKSGGQETQYF.

This clonotype appeared many times. The J gene is TRBJ2-1, the V gene TRBV20-1, with D hard to call. V lost 2 bases to trimming and J lost 4 bases, with 3 bases between them. The germline CDR1 and CDR2 sequences are DFQATT and SNEGSKA (reference sequence). This CDR3 is 11 amino acids long. CDR3 DNA sequence: TGCAGTGCTAGACCATACAATGAGCAGTTCTTC. The encoded protein is CSARPYNEQFF.

The rearrangement links TRBV2 to TRBJ2-1; 8 bases are shared with TRBD2. The V segment lost 2 bases and the J segment 4 bases; nucleotides outside the gene matches: 13. This CDR3 contains 18 residues. Germline V gene lookup returns CDR1 SNHLY and CDR2 FYNNEI. Written as DNA, the CDR3 is TGTGCCAGCAGTGAATTAGTGCAGGGCGGGGGGCTGTACAATGAGCAGTTCTTC. Protein sequence: CASSELVQGGGLYNEQFF.

In its sample, this clonotype was seen many times. The J gene is TRBJ2-1, the V gene TRBV5-1; D is tentatively TRBD1 or TRBD2 (5 bases each). The CDR3 has 14 amino acids. Trimming pared 5 bases from V and 6 bases from J, leaving 15 bases between. Germline lookup yields CDR1 SGHRS and CDR2 YFSETQ. The CDR3 loop is CASSLGAGINEQFF. The CDR3 DNA reads TGCGCCAGCAGTCTCGGGGCAGGGATCAATGAGCAGTTCTTC.

The chain is built from TRBV28 and TRBJ1-2; 11 positions match TRBD1. The CDR3 spans 16 residues. J lost 5 bases, V lost 6 bases, and 11 bases had no gene match. Germline values: CDR1 MDHEN, CDR2 SYDVKM. The CDR3 DNA reads TGTGCCAGCAGACATTCCGGGACAGGGGGGCGATATGGCTACACCTTC. Translated, it gives CASRHSGTGGRYGYTF.